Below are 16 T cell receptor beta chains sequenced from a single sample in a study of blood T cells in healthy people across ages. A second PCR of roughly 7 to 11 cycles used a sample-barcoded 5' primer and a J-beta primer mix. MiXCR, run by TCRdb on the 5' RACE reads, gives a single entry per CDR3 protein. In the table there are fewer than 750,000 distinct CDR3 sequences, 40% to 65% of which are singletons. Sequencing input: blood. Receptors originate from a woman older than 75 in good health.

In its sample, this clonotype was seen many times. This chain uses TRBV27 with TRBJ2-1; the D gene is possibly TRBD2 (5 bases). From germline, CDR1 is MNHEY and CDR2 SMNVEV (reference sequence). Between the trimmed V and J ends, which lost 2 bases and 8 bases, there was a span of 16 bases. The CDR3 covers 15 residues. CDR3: CASSLHGIGVDEQFF. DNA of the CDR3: TGTGCCAGCAGTTTACATGGGATCGGGGTTGATGAGCAGTTCTTC.

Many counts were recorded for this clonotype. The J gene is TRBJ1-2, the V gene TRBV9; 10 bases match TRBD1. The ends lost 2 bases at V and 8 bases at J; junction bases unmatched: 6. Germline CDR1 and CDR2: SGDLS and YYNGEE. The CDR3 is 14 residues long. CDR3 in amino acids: CASSVGTGDCGYTF. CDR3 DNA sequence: TGTGCCAGCAGCGTGGGGACAGGGGATTGCGGCTACACCTTC.

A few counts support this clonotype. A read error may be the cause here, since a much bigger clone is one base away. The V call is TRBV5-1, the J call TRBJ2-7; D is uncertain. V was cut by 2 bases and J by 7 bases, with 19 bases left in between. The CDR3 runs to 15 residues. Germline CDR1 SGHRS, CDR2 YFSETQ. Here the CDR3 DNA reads TGCGCCAGCAGCTTTCAGGCTCCGGCGGTGGATGAGCAGTACTTC. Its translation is CASSFQAPAVDEQYF.

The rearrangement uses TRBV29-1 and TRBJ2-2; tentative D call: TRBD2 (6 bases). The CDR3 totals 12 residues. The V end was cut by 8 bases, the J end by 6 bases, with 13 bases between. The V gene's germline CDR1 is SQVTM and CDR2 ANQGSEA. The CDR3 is CSIVWGAGELFF. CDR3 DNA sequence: TGCAGCATTGTATGGGGGGCCGGGGAGCTGTTTTTT.

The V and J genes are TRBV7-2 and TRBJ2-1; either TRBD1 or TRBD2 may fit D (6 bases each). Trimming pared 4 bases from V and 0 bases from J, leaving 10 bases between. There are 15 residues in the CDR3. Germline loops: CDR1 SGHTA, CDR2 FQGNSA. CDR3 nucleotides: TGTGCCAGCAGCTGGGGGGCCTTCTCCTACAATGAGCAGTTCTTC. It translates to CASSWGAFSYNEQFF. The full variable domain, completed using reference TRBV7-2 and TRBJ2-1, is GAGVSQSPSNKVTEKGKDVELRCDPISGHTALYWYRQSLGQGLEFLIYFQGNSAPDKSGLPSDRFSAERTGGSVSTLTIQRTQQEDSAVYLCASSWGAFSYNEQFFGPGTRLTVL.

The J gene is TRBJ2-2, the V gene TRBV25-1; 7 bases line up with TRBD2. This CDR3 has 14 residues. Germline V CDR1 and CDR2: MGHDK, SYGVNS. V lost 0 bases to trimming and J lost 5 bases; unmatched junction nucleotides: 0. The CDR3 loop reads CASSEYGGTGELFF. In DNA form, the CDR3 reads TGTGCCAGCAGTGAATACGGGGGGACCGGGGAGCTGTTTTTT.

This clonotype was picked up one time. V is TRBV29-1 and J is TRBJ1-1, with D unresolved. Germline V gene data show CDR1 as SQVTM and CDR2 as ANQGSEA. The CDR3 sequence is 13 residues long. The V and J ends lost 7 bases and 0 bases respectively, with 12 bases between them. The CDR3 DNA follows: TGCAGCGGGCTGAGGGATCTGAACACTGAAGCTTTCTTT. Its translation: CSGLRDLNTEAFF.

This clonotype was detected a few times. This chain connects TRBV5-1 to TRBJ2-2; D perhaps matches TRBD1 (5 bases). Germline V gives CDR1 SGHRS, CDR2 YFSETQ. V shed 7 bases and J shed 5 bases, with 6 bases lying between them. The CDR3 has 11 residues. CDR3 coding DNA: TGCGCCAGCGGGGCTACCGGGGAGCTGTTTTTT. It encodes CASGATGELFF.

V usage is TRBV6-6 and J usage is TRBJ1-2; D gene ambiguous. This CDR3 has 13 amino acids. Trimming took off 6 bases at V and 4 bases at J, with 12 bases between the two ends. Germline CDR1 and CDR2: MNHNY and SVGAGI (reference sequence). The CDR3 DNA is TGTGCCAGCAGATTACACTCGGGCTATGGCTACACCTTC. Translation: CASRLHSGYGYTF.

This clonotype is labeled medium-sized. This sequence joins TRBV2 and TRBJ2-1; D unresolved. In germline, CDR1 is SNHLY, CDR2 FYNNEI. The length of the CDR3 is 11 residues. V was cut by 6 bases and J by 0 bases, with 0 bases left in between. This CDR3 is CASSSYNEQFF. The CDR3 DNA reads TGTGCCAGCAGCTCCTACAATGAGCAGTTCTTC.

In DNA form, the CDR3 reads TGCAGTGCCCCTTACCGGGCATATCCCTCCTCTGGGGCCAACGTCCTGACTTTC. Its translation is CSAPYRAYPSSGANVLTF. The chain employs TRBV20-1 and TRBJ2-6; no clear D gene. Trimming removed 6 bases at V and 0 bases at J, with 21 bases between. Germline-derived CDR1 and CDR2 are DFQATT and SNEGSKA (reference sequence). CDR3 length: 18 residues.

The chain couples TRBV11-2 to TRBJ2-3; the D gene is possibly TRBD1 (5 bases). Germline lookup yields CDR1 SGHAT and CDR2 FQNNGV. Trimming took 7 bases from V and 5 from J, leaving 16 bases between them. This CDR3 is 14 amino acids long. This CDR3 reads CASTLGRVVDTQYF. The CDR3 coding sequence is TGTGCCAGCACCCTGGGCAGGGTGGTAGATACGCAGTATTTT. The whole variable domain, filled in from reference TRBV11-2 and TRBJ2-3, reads EAGVAQSPRYKIIEKRQSVAFWCNPISGHATLYWYQQILGQGPKLLIQFQNNGVVDDSQLPKDRFSAERLKGVDSTLKIQPAKLEDSAVYLCASTLGRVVDTQYFGPGTRLTVL.

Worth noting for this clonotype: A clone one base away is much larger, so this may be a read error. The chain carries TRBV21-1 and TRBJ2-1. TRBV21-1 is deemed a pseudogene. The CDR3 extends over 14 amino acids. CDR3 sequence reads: CASSKVREHSEQFF. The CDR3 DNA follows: TGTGCCAGCAGCAAAGTCAGAGAGCACAGTGAGCAGTTCTTC.

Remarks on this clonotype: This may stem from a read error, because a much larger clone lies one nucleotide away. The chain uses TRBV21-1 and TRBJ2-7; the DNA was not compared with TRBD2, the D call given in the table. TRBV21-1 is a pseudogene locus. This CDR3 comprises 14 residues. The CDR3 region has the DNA TGTGCCAGCAGATCCAACTGGGATGGCAATGAGCAGTACTTC. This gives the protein CASRSNWDGNEQYF.

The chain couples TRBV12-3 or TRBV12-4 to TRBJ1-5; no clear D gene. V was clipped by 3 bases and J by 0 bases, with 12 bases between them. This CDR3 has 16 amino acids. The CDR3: CASSFGPSYSNQPQHF. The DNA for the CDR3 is TGTGCCAGCAGTTTTGGACCGTCCTATAGCAATCAGCCCCAGCATTTT.

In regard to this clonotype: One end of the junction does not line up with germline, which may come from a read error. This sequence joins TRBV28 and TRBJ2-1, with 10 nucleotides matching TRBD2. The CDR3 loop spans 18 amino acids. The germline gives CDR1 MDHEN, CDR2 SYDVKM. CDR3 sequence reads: CTSKGIAGGGSSYNEQFF. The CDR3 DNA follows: TGTACCAGCAAGGGTATAGCGGGGGGCGGGAGCTCCTACAATGAGCAGTTCTTC. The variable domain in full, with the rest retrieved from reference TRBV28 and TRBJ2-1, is DVKVTQSSRYLVKRTGEKVFLECVQDMDHENMFWYRQDPGLGLRLIYFSYDVKMKEKGDIPEGYSVSREKKERFSLILESASTNQTSMYLCTSKGIAGGGSSYNEQFFGPGTRLTVL.